The 17 T cell receptor beta chains listed next were all sequenced from one sample in a study of CD8+ T cells in alopecia areata. Treatment meaning: oral pan-JAK inhibitor, 5-10 mg twice daily. The authors extracted RNA and reverse transcribed it into cDNA as the sequencing template. Measured with immunoSEQ multiplex PCR; TCRdb has only the in-frame clones, and not every one. This table has about 110,000 clones, 50% to 75% appearing once. The sample consisted of CD8+ T cells sorted from blood, taken at week 24, from a patient treated with tofacitinib. The receptor source for this set is a human donor with alopecia areata.

The chain combines TRBV30 with TRBJ2-1; D unresolved. The germline V and J ends were trimmed by 0 bases and 9 bases, with 6 bases remaining between them. The germline V gene encodes CDR1 GTSNPN and CDR2 SVGIG (reference sequence). There are 11 residues in the CDR3. The CDR3 here is CAWSVSREQFF. CDR3 bases: TGTGCCTGGAGTGTAAGCCGTGAGCAGTTCTTC.

The chain is built from TRBV2 and TRBJ2-5; possibly TRBD1 for D (6 bases). The V gene lost 1 base and the J gene lost 5 bases, with 8 bases spanning the gap. This CDR3 is built from 13 residues. CDR1 and CDR2 from the germline V gene are SNHLY and FYNNEI. CDR3 protein: CASSEGQGETQYF. CDR3 in DNA: TGTGCCAGCAGTGAAGGGCAGGGGGAGACCCAGTACTTC.

The genes are TRBV23-1 and TRBJ2-7; tentative D call: TRBD1 (5 bases). TRBV23-1 is labeled an ORF, and its function is uncertain. V was clipped by 7 bases and J by 5 bases, with 18 bases between them. The CDR3 consists of 14 residues. As DNA, the CDR3 is TGCGCCAGCATCCGCGCCCAGGGTCCCCACGAGCAGTACTTC. Its translation is CASIRAQGPHEQYF.

This chain connects TRBV5-4 to TRBJ1-2, with 7 positions matching TRBD1. Germline assignment: CDR1 SGHNT and CDR2 YYREEE (reference sequence). CDR3 length: 13 amino acids. V lost 3 bases, J lost 4 bases, and 3 bases stayed unmatched. This chain's CDR3 is CASSSRDSYGYTF. In nucleotides, the CDR3 is TGTGCCAGCAGCTCGCGGGACAGCTATGGCTACACCTTC.

The V and J genes are TRBV7-9 and TRBJ2-2, with TRBD2 matching 12 bases. The CDR3 length is 17 residues. The V gene end was trimmed by 1 base and the J gene end by 7 bases; junction bases not matched to a gene: 7. Germline V gene data show CDR1 as SEHNR and CDR2 as FQNEAQ (reference sequence). The CDR3 reads CASSLDGLAGYGGELFF. The CDR3 coding sequence is TGTGCCAGCAGCTTAGACGGACTAGCGGGGTACGGCGGGGAGCTGTTTTTT.

The chain couples TRBV25-1 to TRBJ2-3, with a weak D call TRBD1 (6 bases). Germline assignment: CDR1 MGHDK and CDR2 SYGVNS. There are 17 residues in the CDR3. Deletions cut 2 bases from V and 4 bases from J, with 19 bases between. The CDR3 spells CASSEMTGPMRADTQYF. In DNA form, the CDR3 reads TGTGCCAGCAGTGAAATGACAGGCCCTATGAGGGCAGATACGCAGTATTTT.

This clone was counted a single time. The V gene is TRBV29-1, the J gene TRBJ1-2; D is uncertain. This CDR3 spans 14 amino acids. Germline lookup yields CDR1 SQVTM and CDR2 ANQGSEA. V lost 8 bases, J lost 3 bases, and 19 bases lay in between. The CDR3 here is CSSDVREADYGYTF. The CDR3 nucleotides are TGCAGCTCCGATGTGAGGGAGGCGGACTATGGCTACACCTTC.

This clone was recorded only once. CDR3 sequence reads: CSARSPHEQYF. The CDR3 region has the DNA TGCAGTGCTAGGTCCCCGCACGAGCAGTACTTC. The rearrangement joins TRBV20-1 to TRBJ2-7; D gene unclear. Germline assignment: CDR1 DFQATT and CDR2 SNEGSKA (reference sequence). V lost 3 bases, J lost 5 bases, and 8 bases lay in between. CDR3 length: 11 residues.

J is TRBJ2-5 and V is TRBV19; TRBD1 or TRBD2 may be the D gene (5 bases each). With 6 bases removed from V and 5 bases from J, the gap between germline ends came to 13 bases. Germline CDR1 and CDR2: LNHDA and SQIVND (reference sequence). This CDR3 has 13 amino acids. In DNA, the CDR3 is TGTGCCAGTAGCCACGGGACGTCGGAGACCCAGTACTTC. The encoded protein is CASSHGTSETQYF.

This clone was counted a few times. The chain is built from TRBV15 and TRBJ1-5, with D unclear. Germline CDR1 and CDR2: LNHNV and YYDKDF (reference sequence). The CDR3 is made up of 16 amino acids. The germline V and J ends were trimmed by 5 bases and 4 bases, with 18 bases remaining between them. CDR3 nucleotides: TGTGCCACCAGCGGATGGGGTAGAGGCCCGAATCAGCCCCAGCATTTT. Amino acids: CATSGWGRGPNQPQHF.

This clone was found a few times. Other nucleotide sequences in the sample specify the same CDR3. J is TRBJ1-2 and V is TRBV29-1; D is unclear. CDR1 and CDR2 (germline): SQVTM, ANQGSEA. This CDR3 spans 12 amino acids. The V and J ends lost 4 bases and 0 bases respectively, with 6 bases between them. The DNA for the CDR3 is TGCAGCGTTGTCGGGACTAACTATGGCTACACCTTC. It specifies CSVVGTNYGYTF.

V usage is TRBV30 and J usage is TRBJ1-4; D not certain. The length of the CDR3 is 17 residues. Germline V gene data show CDR1 as GTSNPN and CDR2 as SVGIG (reference sequence). V was shortened by 0 bases and J by 0 bases, with 14 bases between the two germline ends. This chain's CDR3 is CAWSVLGLEATNEKLFF. For the CDR3, the DNA is TGTGCCTGGAGTGTATTGGGCTTAGAGGCAACTAATGAAAAACTGTTTTTT.

This chain uses TRBV23-1 with TRBJ1-1; D possibly corresponds to TRBD1 (5 bases). TRBV23-1 counts as an open reading frame of uncertain function. The CDR3 covers 17 residues. The ends were cut back, 2 bases at V and 5 bases at J, with 21 bases in the middle. CDR3 residues: CASSQTFWDSPWTEAFF. CDR3 DNA sequence: TGCGCCAGCAGTCAAACCTTTTGGGACTCCCCGTGGACTGAAGCTTTCTTT.

This chain links TRBV29-1 with TRBJ1-2; no clear D. CDR1 is SQVTM and CDR2 is ANQGSEA in the germline V gene. Trimming left V 0 bases short and J 8 bases short, with 13 bases between. The CDR3 runs 13 residues. CDR3 in DNA: TGCAGCGTTGAAGATCCGTGGGGTTTGGGCTACACCTTC. It yields the protein CSVEDPWGLGYTF. Combining the CDR3 with reference TRBV29-1 and TRBJ1-2 gives the whole variable domain SAVISQKPSRDICQRGTSLTIQCQVDSQVTMMFWYRQQPGQSLTLIATANQGSEATYESGFVIDKFPISRPNLTFSTLTVSNMSPEDSSIYLCSVEDPWGLGYTFGSGTRLTVV.

V and J are TRBV30 and TRBJ2-1; D gene ambiguous. Germline CDR1 is GTSNPN and CDR2 is SVGIG (reference sequence). The CDR3 consists of 14 residues. V lost 3 bases and J 0 bases, leaving 9 bases between the germline ends. The CDR3 DNA follows: TGTGCCTGGAGCGACACCGGCTCCTACAATGAGCAGTTCTTC. Residues: CAWSDTGSYNEQFF.

This clone was counted a few times. The rearrangement links TRBV6-5 to TRBJ2-5; 14 nucleotides align to TRBD2. Germline CDR1 MNHEY, CDR2 SVGAGI. After removal of 8 bases from V and 2 bases from J, the junction contained 1 base not matched to a gene. The CDR3 is 14 residues long. The CDR3 is CASGLAGGQETQYF. Here the CDR3 DNA reads TGTGCCAGCGGACTAGCGGGGGGACAAGAGACCCAGTACTTC.

V and J are TRBV7-2 and TRBJ2-6, with D unresolved. The germline CDR1 and CDR2 sequences are SGHTA and FQGNSA. The CDR3 runs 19 residues. The V and J ends lost 1 base and 0 bases respectively, with 16 bases between them. The CDR3 is CASSLDGWGLSSGANVLTF. In DNA, the CDR3 is TGTGCCAGCAGCTTAGATGGCTGGGGTTTGAGCTCTGGGGCCAACGTCCTGACTTTC.